This TCR beta chain was documented in a study of T cells in Graves' hyperthyroidism and ophthalmopathy. Study outcomes and limitations: Among clonotypes expanded in thyroid above 0.001, most were also found in blood. Prediction of ophthalmopathy progression came a median around 6 months pre-onset. Classification by a 13 V-J model distinguished ophthalmopathy from stable hyperthyroidism.

Clinicians diagnosed patients from clinical symptoms, serum thyroxine and TRAb, thyroid ultrasound and orbital computed tomography. The CDR3 totals 14 residues. The germline CDR1 and CDR2 sequences are SQVTM and ANQGSEA. Trimming shortened V by 1 base and J by 3 bases, and 13 bases separated the two germline ends. As for this clonotype: Antigen unknown.

RNA transcripts provided the source from which TCR beta CDR3 regions were amplified. RT-PCR in the first round (using the HTBI primer set) targeted the TCR CDR3. From the multiplex PCR reads, TCRdb called clonotypes with MiXCR, one entry per CDR3 protein. This sample yields 650,000 to 800,000 distinct CDR3 sequences, of which roughly 46% are seen a single time; about 7.7% belongs to the top ten. The receptor was isolated from an adult man with Graves' disease, either hyperthyroidism or ophthalmopathy (not recorded which). The rearrangement links TRBV29-1 to TRBJ2-7; possibly TRBD1 or TRBD2 for D (5 bases each). The sequencing input was peripheral blood or thyroid tissue (not recorded which). The CDR3 nucleotides read TGCAGCGTTGAAGGAGGGGTAGAGAGCTACGAGCAGTACTTC. Protein: CSVEGGVESYEQYF.